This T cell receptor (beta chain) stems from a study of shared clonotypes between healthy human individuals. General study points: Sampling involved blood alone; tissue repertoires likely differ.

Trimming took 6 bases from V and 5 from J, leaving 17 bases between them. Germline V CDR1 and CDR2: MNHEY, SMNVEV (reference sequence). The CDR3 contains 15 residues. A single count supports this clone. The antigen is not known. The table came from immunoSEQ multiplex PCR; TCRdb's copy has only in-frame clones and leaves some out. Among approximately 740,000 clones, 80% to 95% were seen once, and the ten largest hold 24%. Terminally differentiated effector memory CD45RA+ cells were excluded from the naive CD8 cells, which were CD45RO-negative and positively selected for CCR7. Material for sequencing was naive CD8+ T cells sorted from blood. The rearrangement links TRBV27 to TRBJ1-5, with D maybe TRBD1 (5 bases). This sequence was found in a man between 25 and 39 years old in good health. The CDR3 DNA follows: TGTGCCAGCAGCCCCGGGACCGCCGGCCATCAGCCCCAGCATTTT. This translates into CASSPGTAGHQPQHF.